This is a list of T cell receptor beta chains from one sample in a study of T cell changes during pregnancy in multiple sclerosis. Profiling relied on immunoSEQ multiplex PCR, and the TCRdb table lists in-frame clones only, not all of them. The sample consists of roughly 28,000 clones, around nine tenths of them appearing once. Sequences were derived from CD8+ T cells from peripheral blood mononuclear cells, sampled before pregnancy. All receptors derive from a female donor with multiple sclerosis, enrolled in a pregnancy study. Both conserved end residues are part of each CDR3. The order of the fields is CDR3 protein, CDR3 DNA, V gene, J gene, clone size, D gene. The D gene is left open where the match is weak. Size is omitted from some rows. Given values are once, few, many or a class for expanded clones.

CDR3aa: CASSGGAHYEQYF
CDR3nt: TGTGCCAGCAGCGGCGGGGCCCACTACGAGCAGTACTTC
v_gene: TRBV9
j_gene: TRBJ2-7
abundance: NA
d_gene: NA

CDR3aa: CASSLRGLAANTGELFF
CDR3nt: TGCGCCAGCAGCTTGCGTGGGCTAGCGGCAAACACCGGGGAGCTGTTTTTT
v_gene: TRBV5-1
j_gene: TRBJ2-2
abundance: NA
d_gene: TRBD2

CDR3aa: CASSQMSGGRNEQFF
CDR3nt: TGTGCCAGCAGCCAAATGTCAGGGGGCCGGAATGAGCAGTTCTTC
v_gene: TRBV14
j_gene: TRBJ2-1
abundance: NA
d_gene: TRBD1

CDR3aa: CASSQDRGSSYEQYF
CDR3nt: TGCGCCAGCAGCCAGGACAGGGGAAGCTCCTACGAGCAGTACTTC
v_gene: TRBV4-1
j_gene: TRBJ2-7
abundance: NA
d_gene: TRBD1

CDR3aa: CASSGDRTNEQFF
CDR3nt: TGCGCCAGCAGTGGGGACAGAACTAATGAGCAGTTCTTC
v_gene: TRBV10-2
j_gene: TRBJ2-1
abundance: once
d_gene: TRBD1

CDR3aa: CASSWGPSTQYF
CDR3nt: TGTGCCAGCAGCTGGGGGCCCTCTACGCAGTATTTT
v_gene: TRBV5-4
j_gene: TRBJ2-3
abundance: once
d_gene: NA

CDR3aa: CASSQGGFGNQPQHF
CDR3nt: TGTGCCAGCAGTCAGGGAGGGTTCGGGAATCAGCCCCAGCATTTT
v_gene: TRBV6-5
j_gene: TRBJ1-5
abundance: NA
d_gene: NA

CDR3aa: CASREQGNNEQFF
CDR3nt: TGTGCCAGTAGAGAACAGGGTAACAATGAGCAGTTCTTC
v_gene: TRBV19
j_gene: TRBJ2-1
abundance: NA
d_gene: NA

CDR3aa: CASSPRQGEETQYF
CDR3nt: TGTGCCAGCAGCCCGAGACAGGGGGAAGAGACCCAGTACTTC
v_gene: TRBV7-9
j_gene: TRBJ2-5
abundance: NA
d_gene: TRBD1

CDR3aa: CASSSGQGINEKLFF
CDR3nt: TGTGCCAGCAGCTCGGGACAGGGTATTAATGAAAAACTGTTTTTT
v_gene: TRBV7-8
j_gene: TRBJ1-4
abundance: NA
d_gene: TRBD1

CDR3aa: CASSLEGTGPYEQYF
CDR3nt: TGTGCCAGCAGCTTAGAAGGGACAGGGCCCTACGAGCAGTACTTC
v_gene: TRBV7-9
j_gene: TRBJ2-7
abundance: NA
d_gene: TRBD1

CDR3aa: CASSQDRQESFNSPLHF
CDR3nt: TGCGCCAGCAGCCAAGATAGACAGGAAAGTTTTAATTCACCCCTCCACTTT
v_gene: TRBV4-3
j_gene: TRBJ1-6
abundance: NA
d_gene: NA

CDR3aa: CASSQGIRGPSPNTEAFF
CDR3nt: TGTGCCAGCAGCCAGGGAATCAGGGGGCCGTCACCAAACACTGAAGCTTTCTTT
v_gene: TRBV4-2
j_gene: TRBJ1-1
abundance: NA
d_gene: TRBD1

CDR3aa: CASSYYDVRSETQYF
CDR3nt: TGTGCCAGCAGCTACTACGATGTAAGGTCGGAGACCCAGTACTTC
v_gene: TRBV7-2
j_gene: TRBJ2-5
abundance: NA
d_gene: NA

CDR3aa: CASSPGLAARGFTGELFF
CDR3nt: TGTGCCAGCAGTCCGGGACTAGCGGCCAGAGGTTTCACCGGGGAGCTGTTTTTT
v_gene: TRBV28
j_gene: TRBJ2-2
abundance: NA
d_gene: TRBD2

CDR3aa: CAASPSGTSGKVSFTDTQYF
CDR3nt: TGTGCCGCCTCCCCCTCGGGAACTAGCGGGAAAGTTTCGTTCACAGATACGCAGTATTTT
v_gene: TRBV2
j_gene: TRBJ2-3
abundance: NA
d_gene: TRBD2

CDR3aa: CASSPGDRSYEQYF
CDR3nt: TGTGCCAGCAGCCCCGGGGACAGGAGCTACGAGCAGTACTTC
v_gene: TRBV7-8
j_gene: TRBJ2-7
abundance: NA
d_gene: TRBD1

CDR3aa: CASSPLGASRGGAFF
CDR3nt: TGTGCCAGCAGCCCTTTAGGTGCCTCGCGAGGGGGAGCTTTCTTT
v_gene: TRBV9
j_gene: TRBJ1-1
abundance: NA
d_gene: NA

CDR3aa: CASSDALGAFF
CDR3nt: TGTGCCAGCAGTGATGCCCTCGGGGCTTTCTTT
v_gene: TRBV2
j_gene: TRBJ1-1
abundance: once
d_gene: NA

CDR3aa: CASSPMTGGWGPGYEQYF
CDR3nt: TGTGCCAGCAGTCCTATGACAGGGGGATGGGGACCGGGCTACGAGCAGTACTTC
v_gene: TRBV28
j_gene: TRBJ2-7
abundance: NA
d_gene: TRBD1

CDR3aa: CSGTGVKDSYNEQFF
CDR3nt: TGCAGCGGTACAGGGGTAAAGGATTCCTACAATGAGCAGTTCTTC
v_gene: TRBV29-1
j_gene: TRBJ2-1
abundance: NA
d_gene: TRBD1

CDR3aa: CASSGQAYEQYF
CDR3nt: TGTGCCAGCAGCGGACAGGCTTACGAGCAGTACTTC
v_gene: TRBV9
j_gene: TRBJ2-7
abundance: NA
d_gene: NA

CDR3aa: CARNPGGRTDTQYF
CDR3nt: TGTGCCAGAAATCCAGGGGGACGCACAGATACGCAGTATTTT
v_gene: TRBV27
j_gene: TRBJ2-3
abundance: NA
d_gene: TRBD1

CDR3aa: CASSLAPGQAYSYNEQFF
CDR3nt: TGTGCCAGCAGCTTAGCCCCGGGACAGGCTTACTCCTACAATGAGCAGTTCTTC
v_gene: TRBV7-9
j_gene: TRBJ2-1
abundance: NA
d_gene: TRBD1

CDR3aa: CASSDWTSGSGVEQFF
CDR3nt: TGTGCCAGCAGTGATTGGACTAGCGGGAGCGGAGTTGAGCAGTTCTTC
v_gene: TRBV25-1
j_gene: TRBJ2-1
abundance: NA
d_gene: TRBD2

CDR3aa: CASSVGRGGSEETQYF
CDR3nt: TGTGCCAGCAGCGTAGGGCGTGGAGGGAGTGAAGAGACCCAGTACTTC
v_gene: TRBV9
j_gene: TRBJ2-5
abundance: NA
d_gene: NA

CDR3aa: CSVDEADGYTF
CDR3nt: TGCAGCGTTGACGAGGCCGATGGCTACACCTTC
v_gene: TRBV29-1
j_gene: TRBJ1-2
abundance: once
d_gene: NA

CDR3aa: CASSSWDSLDEQYF
CDR3nt: TGTGCCAGTAGTTCCTGGGACAGTCTCGACGAGCAGTACTTC
v_gene: TRBV19
j_gene: TRBJ2-7
abundance: NA
d_gene: TRBD1

CDR3aa: CASSLSGVDYEQYF
CDR3nt: TGTGCCAGCAGCTTATCCGGGGTGGACTACGAGCAGTACTTC
v_gene: TRBV7-9
j_gene: TRBJ2-7
abundance: NA
d_gene: NA

CDR3aa: CASSRYPRRTGGTGELFF
CDR3nt: TGTGCCAGCAGCCGATACCCCAGGCGGACAGGAGGCACCGGGGAGCTGTTTTTT
v_gene: TRBV7-6
j_gene: TRBJ2-2
abundance: NA
d_gene: TRBD1

CDR3aa: CASTIGGNQPQHF
CDR3nt: TGTGCCAGTACCATAGGGGGTAATCAGCCCCAGCATTTT
v_gene: TRBV19
j_gene: TRBJ1-5
abundance: NA
d_gene: NA

CDR3aa: CASSSHGAGGNNEQFF
CDR3nt: TGTGCCAGCAGTTCCCACGGTGCGGGAGGCAACAATGAGCAGTTCTTC
v_gene: TRBV7-2
j_gene: TRBJ2-1
abundance: NA
d_gene: TRBD2

CDR3aa: CATSRDHGQGTYEQYF
CDR3nt: TGTGCCACCAGCAGAGATCACGGGCAGGGTACCTACGAGCAGTACTTC
v_gene: TRBV15
j_gene: TRBJ2-7
abundance: NA
d_gene: NA

CDR3aa: CASSLTPRLAEETQYF
CDR3nt: TGTGCCAGCAGTTTGACACCTCGACTAGCGGAAGAGACCCAGTACTTC
v_gene: TRBV6-5
j_gene: TRBJ2-5
abundance: NA
d_gene: TRBD2

CDR3aa: CASSVEGTSGGRTDTQYF
CDR3nt: TGTGCCAGCAGCGTAGAGGGGACTAGCGGGGGACGCACAGATACGCAGTATTTT
v_gene: TRBV9
j_gene: TRBJ2-3
abundance: NA
d_gene: TRBD2

CDR3aa: CASSQDLPTEAFF
CDR3nt: TGCGCCAGCAGCCAAGATCTCCCCACTGAAGCTTTCTTT
v_gene: TRBV4-1
j_gene: TRBJ1-1
abundance: NA
d_gene: NA

CDR3aa: CASTRTTPYEQYF
CDR3nt: TGTGCCAGCACCCGGACTACCCCCTACGAGCAGTACTTC
v_gene: TRBV6-1
j_gene: TRBJ2-7
abundance: NA
d_gene: NA

CDR3aa: CASRDRLNQPQHF
CDR3nt: TGTGCCAGCAGGGACAGGCTGAATCAGCCCCAGCATTTT
v_gene: TRBV2
j_gene: TRBJ1-5
abundance: NA
d_gene: TRBD1

CDR3aa: CASSPRTGGVDIRAYEQYF
CDR3nt: TGTGCCAGCAGCCCGAGGACAGGCGGAGTTGATATTCGTGCCTACGAGCAGTACTTC
v_gene: TRBV7-2
j_gene: TRBJ2-7
abundance: NA
d_gene: TRBD1

CDR3aa: CASSPLTGTSSYEQYF
CDR3nt: TGCGCCAGCAGCCCCTTAACAGGGACCAGCTCCTACGAGCAGTACTTC
v_gene: TRBV4-1
j_gene: TRBJ2-7
abundance: NA
d_gene: NA

CDR3aa: CASSVVSGGAGSYNEQFF
CDR3nt: TGTGCCAGCAGCGTAGTTAGCGGGGGGGCCGGCTCCTACAATGAGCAGTTCTTC
v_gene: TRBV9
j_gene: TRBJ2-1
abundance: NA
d_gene: TRBD2

CDR3aa: CASSPARDLIRTDTQYF
CDR3nt: TGCGCCAGCAGCCCTGCGCGGGACCTCATTCGCACAGATACGCAGTATTTT
v_gene: TRBV5-1
j_gene: TRBJ2-3
abundance: NA
d_gene: NA